Below, 24 T cell receptor beta chains from the same sample are listed, as sequenced in a study of T cell responses to AZD1222 COVID-19 vaccine. Sequencing was performed with immunoSEQ multiplex PCR; in TCRdb, only in-frame clones are kept and a portion is missing. The sample contains a few hundred thousand clones, 93% of which appear only once. Sample: peripheral blood, taken on day 0 of AZD1222 vaccination. The receptor source for this set is an adult in good health.

The chain uses TRBV3-1 (or the pseudogene TRBV3-2) and TRBJ1-6; 8 bases are shared with TRBD1. This CDR3 is 15 amino acids long. Trimming cost V 2 bases and J 13 bases; bases outside gene matches: 10. CDR1 and CDR2 from the germline V gene are LGHDT and YNNKEL (reference sequence). DNA of the CDR3: TGTGCCAGCAGCCAATTTGACGACAGGGGTTCGCCCCTCCACTTT. This sequence encodes CASSQFDDRGSPLHF.

The chain joins TRBV7-2 to TRBJ2-7; no clear D gene. The length of the CDR3 is 12 residues. In germline, CDR1 is SGHTA, CDR2 FQGNSA. The germline V and J ends were trimmed by 2 bases and 4 bases, with 6 bases remaining between them. In nucleotides, the CDR3 is TGTGCCAGCAGCTTAACCTCGTACGAGCAGTACTTC. It specifies CASSLTSYEQYF.

J is TRBJ2-1 and V is TRBV3-1 (or the pseudogene TRBV3-2); D gene ambiguous. CDR1 LGHDT and CDR2 YNNKEL come from the germline V gene (reference sequence). The CDR3 runs 12 residues. Trimming took 4 bases from V and 10 from J, leaving 11 bases between them. This CDR3 reads CASSPSKGEQFF. The CDR3 bases are TGTGCCAGCAGCCCTTCGAAAGGAGAGCAGTTCTTC.

The chain is built from TRBV11-2 and TRBJ1-2, with 10 bases fitting TRBD1. Germline CDR1 SGHAT, CDR2 FQNNGV. The junction had 10 bases not matched to a gene; V was cut back by 5 bases and J by 7 bases. CDR3 length: 15 amino acids. CDR3 in amino acids: CASSGDRGRASGYTF. In nucleotides, the CDR3 is TGTGCCAGCAGCGGCGACAGGGGGCGCGCCAGTGGCTACACCTTC.

This chain joins TRBV11-2 and TRBJ2-2, with D possibly being TRBD2 (7 bases). The CDR3 length is 15 residues. Trimming left V 6 bases short and J 7 bases short, with 18 bases between. Germline loops: CDR1 SGHAT, CDR2 FQNNGV. CDR3 in DNA: TGTGCCAGCAGGACCTTCGGGGGGCCTCACGGGGAGCTGTTTTTT. Translated, it gives CASRTFGGPHGELFF.

The chain couples TRBV5-6 to TRBJ2-1; TRBD1 or TRBD2 may be the D gene (5 bases each). V dropped 4 bases and J dropped 0 bases, with 11 bases sitting between them. CDR1 is SGHDT and CDR2 is YYEEEE in the germline V gene. The CDR3 sequence is 15 residues long. The CDR3 nucleotides read TGTGCCAGCAGCCCGGGACCGGGCTCCTACAATGAGCAGTTCTTC. Its translation: CASSPGPGSYNEQFF.

This clone appeared once. V usage is TRBV6-4 and J usage is TRBJ2-3, with 7 positions matching TRBD2. This CDR3 is built from 15 residues. The junction had 5 bases not matched to a gene; V was cut back by 3 bases and J by 2 bases. Germline CDR1 and CDR2: MRHNA and SNTAGT. The CDR3 DNA reads TGTGCCAGCAGTGAATTGGGACTATCCACAGATACGCAGTATTTT. Its protein is CASSELGLSTDTQYF.

The gene calls are TRBV29-1 and TRBJ1-2; 8 bases are shared with TRBD1. Germline values: CDR1 SQVTM, CDR2 ANQGSEA. The CDR3 is made up of 14 amino acids. J lost 3 bases, V lost 2 bases, and 5 bases had no gene match. The CDR3 protein is CSVESGTGYYGYTF. The CDR3 coding sequence is TGCAGCGTTGAATCAGGGACAGGCTACTATGGCTACACCTTC.

This clone was recorded once. The chain has TRBV9 and TRBJ1-3; 8 bases match TRBD1. CDR1 is SGDLS and CDR2 is YYNGEE in the germline V gene. Germline trimming cut 3 bases from V and 3 bases from J; bases unmatched to any gene: 5. This CDR3 is built from 15 residues. In nucleotides, the CDR3 is TGTGCCAGCAGCGCCTCGACAGGGGATGGAAACACCATATATTTT. Protein sequence: CASSASTGDGNTIYF.

The genes are TRBV28 and TRBJ1-6; 7 nucleotides agree with TRBD1. This CDR3 spans 12 amino acids. V was clipped by 10 bases and J by 9 bases; unmatched bases: 6. Germline V gene sequence: CDR1 MDHEN, CDR2 SYDVKM. The CDR3 spells CATGTVGSPLHF. CDR3 nucleotide sequence: TGTGCCACAGGGACAGTCGGTTCACCCCTCCACTTT.

The V gene is TRBV28, the J gene TRBJ2-7; 7 bases align to TRBD1. The CDR3 loop spans 15 amino acids. Germline V gene lookup returns CDR1 MDHEN and CDR2 SYDVKM. The J segment lost 6 bases and the V segment lost 5 bases, leaving 13 bases of the junction unmatched. The CDR3 loop reads CASSPLRTGAFEQYF. CDR3 bases: TGTGCCAGCAGTCCCCTCCGGACAGGCGCTTTCGAGCAGTACTTC. The full variable domain, completed using reference TRBV28 and TRBJ2-7, is DVKVTQSSRYLVKRTGEKVFLECVQDMDHENMFWYRQDPGLGLRLIYFSYDVKMKEKGDIPEGYSVSREKKERFSLILESASTNQTSMYLCASSPLRTGAFEQYFGPGTRLTVT.

The V and J genes are TRBV27 and TRBJ1-6, with 8 bases fitting TRBD1. With 5 bases clipped from V and 10 bases from J, the junction kept 10 bases outside the gene matches. The CDR3 is 15 amino acids. The germline V gene encodes CDR1 MNHEY and CDR2 SMNVEV (reference sequence). CDR3 sequence reads: CASSQQGQGRSPLHF. CDR3 in DNA: TGTGCCAGCAGTCAACAAGGACAGGGAAGGTCACCCCTCCACTTT.

The chain carries TRBV28 and TRBJ1-5; D is uncertain. Trimming removed 6 bases from V and 1 base from J, with 13 bases in between. This CDR3 has 15 amino acids. In germline, CDR1 is MDHEN, CDR2 SYDVKM. CDR3 region: CASRKGGVSNQPQHF. Written as DNA, the CDR3 is TGTGCCAGCAGAAAGGGTGGGGTAAGCAATCAGCCCCAGCATTTT.

Only one count was recorded for this clone. The rearrangement links TRBV28 to TRBJ1-2; D is possibly TRBD1 (6 bases). V was clipped by 1 base and J by 8 bases, with 14 bases between them. Per the germline V gene, CDR1 is MDHEN and CDR2 is SYDVKM. This CDR3 is built from 14 residues. The CDR3 here is CASSLFRGRGGYTF. DNA for the CDR3: TGTGCCAGCAGTTTATTCCGGGGGCGCGGGGGCTACACCTTC.

The rearrangement links TRBV5-4 to TRBJ1-4, with D tentatively TRBD1 (5 bases). With 4 bases removed from V and 4 bases from J, the gap between germline ends came to 14 bases. Germline V gene sequence: CDR1 SGHNT, CDR2 YYREEE (reference sequence). The CDR3 is 15 residues long. CDR3 coding DNA: TGTGCCAGCAGCGGCCCGGGGGGGAGTAATGAAAAACTGTTTTTT. Translation gives CASSGPGGSNEKLFF.

The chain recombines TRBV15 with TRBJ1-5, with D tentatively TRBD1 (6 bases). Germline CDR1 LNHNV, CDR2 YYDKDF (reference sequence). This CDR3 has 15 amino acids. Trimming removed 4 bases from V and 5 bases from J, with 15 bases in between. CDR3 loop: CATSTTGSGHQPQHF. CDR3 in DNA: TGTGCCACCAGCACTACAGGGTCTGGGCATCAGCCCCAGCATTTT.

The chain has TRBV5-1 and TRBJ2-1; TRBD2 matches at 11 bases. Germline V CDR1 and CDR2: SGHRS, YFSETQ. Losses at the gene ends were 3 bases for V and 4 bases for J; bases not matched to a gene: 15. The length of the CDR3 is 19 residues. The CDR3 spells CASSSRSASGGTGYNEQFF. CDR3 DNA sequence: TGCGCCAGCAGCTCTAGGTCGGCTAGCGGGGGGACGGGATACAATGAGCAGTTCTTC.

The gene calls are TRBV27 and TRBJ2-5; D possibly uses TRBD1 or TRBD2 (7 bases each). Germline V gene lookup returns CDR1 MNHEY and CDR2 SMNVEV (reference sequence). The CDR3 length is 17 residues. V lost 5 bases, J lost 4 bases, and 23 bases lay in between. In nucleotides, the CDR3 is TGTGCCAGCAGTCCCCCAGGGGGGGGCAGGGGAGGAGAGACCCAGTACTTC. Encoded protein: CASSPPGGGRGGETQYF.

The genes are TRBV18 and TRBJ1-1, with unresolved D. The ends were cut back, 0 bases at V and 1 base at J, with 9 bases in the middle. The CDR3 extends over 15 amino acids. The germline V gene encodes CDR1 KGHSH and CDR2 LQKENI. CDR3 DNA: TGTGCCAGCTCACCACCGAGCGTGAGGAACACTGAAGCTTTCTTT. It yields the protein CASSPPSVRNTEAFF. Drawing the rest from reference TRBV18 and TRBJ1-1, the complete variable domain is NAGVMQNPRHLVRRRGQEARLRCSPMKGHSHVYWYRQLPEEGLKFMVYLQKENIIDESGMPKERFSAEFPKEGPSILRIQQVVRGDSAAYFCASSPPSVRNTEAFFGQGTRLTVV.

The chain uses TRBV2 and TRBJ2-7, with D possibly being TRBD2 (5 bases). V was trimmed by 7 bases and J by 5 bases, leaving 18 bases between them. The CDR3 length is 14 residues. Germline V gives CDR1 SNHLY, CDR2 FYNNEI. The chain's CDR3 is CASNQREGSNEQYF. DNA for the CDR3: TGTGCCAGCAATCAACGCGAGGGTAGCAACGAGCAGTACTTC.

The chain has TRBV4-1 and TRBJ2-3; D may be TRBD2 (5 bases). The CDR3 runs to 15 residues. The germline V gene encodes CDR1 MGHRA and CDR2 YSYEKL. With 0 bases removed from V and 5 bases from J, the gap between germline ends came to 12 bases. The CDR3 loop is CASSQDSRGIDTQYF. In DNA, the CDR3 is TGCGCCAGCAGCCAAGATAGCCGGGGAATAGATACGCAGTATTTT.

The chain carries TRBV7-2 and TRBJ1-6; 7 bases fit TRBD1. The germline gives CDR1 SGHTA, CDR2 FQGNSA. The CDR3 runs to 15 residues. The V and J ends lost 5 bases and 9 bases, in that order; junction bases with no gene match: 10. CDR3: CASSLSTGRRSPLHF. CDR3 DNA sequence: TGTGCCAGCAGCCTCTCGACAGGGAGACGTTCACCCCTCCACTTT.

This clone was seen more than once but under ten times. CDR3 amino acids: CASSAGTRPDTQYF. CDR3 bases: TGTGCCAGCAGCGCCGGGACCCGTCCGGATACGCAGTATTTT. V usage is TRBV5-4 and J usage is TRBJ2-3, with D possibly being TRBD1 or TRBD2 (5 bases each). The CDR3 is 14 residues long. V was pared by 4 bases and J by 6 bases, with 15 bases between. Germline CDR1 is SGHNT and CDR2 is YYREEE (reference sequence).

This chain connects TRBV2 to TRBJ1-2; 8 nucleotides agree with TRBD1. This CDR3 region has 14 residues. Germline CDR1 and CDR2: SNHLY and FYNNEI. Germline trimming cut 5 bases from V and 7 bases from J; bases unmatched to any gene: 9. The CDR3 here is CASSSEQGVGGYTF. CDR3 DNA sequence: TGTGCCAGCAGTTCAGAACAGGGGGTGGGTGGCTACACCTTC.